This T cell receptor (beta chain) appears in the sequencing data of a study of T cells expressing NK-cell markers. Study overall: Serological testing identified seven of the eight sequenced donors as HCMV-seropositive and one as seronegative.

Synthesis of TCR beta cDNA relied on 5'RACE template switching carrying UMIs. No DNA is given; TCRdb re-called the 5' RACE reads and lists each CDR3 protein once. Its clone listing holds around 550,000 distinct CDR3 sequences. CDR1 and CDR2 from the germline V gene are SEHNR and FQNEAQ (reference sequence). The CDR3 sequence is 15 residues long. Study outcomes and limitations: One observes that, in a few donors, these clonotypes were also the leading ones within the CD3+CD56-NKG2C+ fraction.

Remarks on this clonotype: Antigen: not known.

Sequences were obtained from blood T cells: a sorted CD56 or NKG2C T cell subset, CD4+ or CD8+ T cells, or bulk PBMC T cells (not recorded which). The chain combines TRBV7-9 with TRBJ2-3; TCRdb lists TRBD2, though no DNA is available to test this call. The receptor was derived from a man between 18 and 35 years old in good health. CDR3 sequence: CASSFQAGLTDTQYF.